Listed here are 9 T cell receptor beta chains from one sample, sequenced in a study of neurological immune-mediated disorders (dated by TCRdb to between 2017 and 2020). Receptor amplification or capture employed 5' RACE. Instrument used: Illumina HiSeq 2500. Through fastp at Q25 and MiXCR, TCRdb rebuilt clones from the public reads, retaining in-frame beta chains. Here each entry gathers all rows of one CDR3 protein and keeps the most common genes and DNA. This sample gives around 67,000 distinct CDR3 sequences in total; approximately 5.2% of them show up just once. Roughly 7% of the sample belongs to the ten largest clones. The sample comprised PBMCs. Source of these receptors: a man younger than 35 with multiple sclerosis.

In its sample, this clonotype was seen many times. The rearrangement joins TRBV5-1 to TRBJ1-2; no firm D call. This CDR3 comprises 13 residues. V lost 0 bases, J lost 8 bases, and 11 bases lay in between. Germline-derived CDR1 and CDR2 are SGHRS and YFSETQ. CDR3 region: CASSLGQLPGYTF. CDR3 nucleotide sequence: TGCGCCAGCAGCTTGGGGCAGCTTCCGGGCTACACCTTC.

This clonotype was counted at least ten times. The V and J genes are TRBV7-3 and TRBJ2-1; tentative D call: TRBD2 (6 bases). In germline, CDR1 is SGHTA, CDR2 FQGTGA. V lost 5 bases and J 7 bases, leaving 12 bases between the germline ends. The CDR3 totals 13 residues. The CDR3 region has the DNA TGTGCCAGCAGCCCGGGGGAGGTGAATGAGCAGTTCTTC. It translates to CASSPGEVNEQFF.

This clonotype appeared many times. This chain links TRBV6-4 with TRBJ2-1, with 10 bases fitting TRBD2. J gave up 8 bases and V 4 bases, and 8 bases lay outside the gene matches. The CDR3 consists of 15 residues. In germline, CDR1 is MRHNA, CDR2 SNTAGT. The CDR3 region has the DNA TGTGCCAGCAGTGTGGATCTAGCGGGGGTGGATGAGCAGTTCTTC. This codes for CASSVDLAGVDEQFF.

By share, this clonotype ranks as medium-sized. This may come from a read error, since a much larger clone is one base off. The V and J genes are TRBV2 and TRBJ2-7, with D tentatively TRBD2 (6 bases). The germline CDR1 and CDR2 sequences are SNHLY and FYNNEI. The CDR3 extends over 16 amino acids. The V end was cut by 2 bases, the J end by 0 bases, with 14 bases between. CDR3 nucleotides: TGTGCCAGCAGTGAACAGGGCGGGGAAATCTCCTACGAGCAGTACTTC. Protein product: CASSEQGGEISYEQYF. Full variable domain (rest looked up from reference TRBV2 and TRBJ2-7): EPEVTQTPSHQVTQMGQEVILRCVPISNHLYFYWYRQILGQKVEFLVSFYNNEISEKSEIFDDQFSVERPDGSNFTLKIRSTKLEDSAMYFCASSEQGGEISYEQYFGPGTRLTVT.

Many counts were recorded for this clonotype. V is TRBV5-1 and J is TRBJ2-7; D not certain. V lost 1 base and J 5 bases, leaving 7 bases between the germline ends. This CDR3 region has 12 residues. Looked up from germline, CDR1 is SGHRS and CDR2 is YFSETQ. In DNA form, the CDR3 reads TGCGCCAGCAGCTTGATTCTCCACGAGCAGTACTTC. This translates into CASSLILHEQYF. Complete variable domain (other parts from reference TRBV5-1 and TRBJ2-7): KAGVTQTPRYLIKTRGQQVTLSCSPISGHRSVSWYQQTPGQGLQFLFEYFSETQRNKGNFPGRFSGRQFSNSRSEMNVSTLELGDSALYLCASSLILHEQYFGPGTRLTVT.

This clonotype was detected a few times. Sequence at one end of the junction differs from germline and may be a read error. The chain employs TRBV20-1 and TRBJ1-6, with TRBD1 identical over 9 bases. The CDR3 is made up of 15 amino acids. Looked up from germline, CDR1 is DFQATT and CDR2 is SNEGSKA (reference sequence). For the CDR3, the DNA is TGCAGTGCTCCGGGACAGGGACCCCATCGCTCACCCCTCAACTTT. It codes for CSAPGQGPHRSPLNF.

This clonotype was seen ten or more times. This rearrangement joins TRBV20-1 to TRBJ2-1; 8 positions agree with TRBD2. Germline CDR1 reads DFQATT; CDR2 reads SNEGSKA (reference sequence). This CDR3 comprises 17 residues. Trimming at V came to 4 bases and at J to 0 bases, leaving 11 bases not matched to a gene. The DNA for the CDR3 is TGCAGTGCTAACCCGATGGGAGCGGGAGTCTCCTACAATGAGCAGTTCTTC. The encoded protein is CSANPMGAGVSYNEQFF.

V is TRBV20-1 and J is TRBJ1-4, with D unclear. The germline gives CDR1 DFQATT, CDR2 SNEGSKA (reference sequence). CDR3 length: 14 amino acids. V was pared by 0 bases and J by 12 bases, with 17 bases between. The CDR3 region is CSARDIIRTGELFF. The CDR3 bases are TGCAGTGCTAGAGATATAATAAGGACTGGTGAACTGTTTTTT.

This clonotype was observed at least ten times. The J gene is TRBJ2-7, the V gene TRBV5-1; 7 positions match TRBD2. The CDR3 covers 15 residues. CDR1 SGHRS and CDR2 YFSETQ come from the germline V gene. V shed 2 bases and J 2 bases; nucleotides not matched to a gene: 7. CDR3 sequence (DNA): TGCGCCAGCAGCTTAGGCGGGAGTGGGGCCTACGAGCAGTACTTC. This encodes CASSLGGSGAYEQYF. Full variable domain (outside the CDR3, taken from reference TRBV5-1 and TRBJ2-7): KAGVTQTPRYLIKTRGQQVTLSCSPISGHRSVSWYQQTPGQGLQFLFEYFSETQRNKGNFPGRFSGRQFSNSRSEMNVSTLELGDSALYLCASSLGGSGAYEQYFGPGTRLTVT.